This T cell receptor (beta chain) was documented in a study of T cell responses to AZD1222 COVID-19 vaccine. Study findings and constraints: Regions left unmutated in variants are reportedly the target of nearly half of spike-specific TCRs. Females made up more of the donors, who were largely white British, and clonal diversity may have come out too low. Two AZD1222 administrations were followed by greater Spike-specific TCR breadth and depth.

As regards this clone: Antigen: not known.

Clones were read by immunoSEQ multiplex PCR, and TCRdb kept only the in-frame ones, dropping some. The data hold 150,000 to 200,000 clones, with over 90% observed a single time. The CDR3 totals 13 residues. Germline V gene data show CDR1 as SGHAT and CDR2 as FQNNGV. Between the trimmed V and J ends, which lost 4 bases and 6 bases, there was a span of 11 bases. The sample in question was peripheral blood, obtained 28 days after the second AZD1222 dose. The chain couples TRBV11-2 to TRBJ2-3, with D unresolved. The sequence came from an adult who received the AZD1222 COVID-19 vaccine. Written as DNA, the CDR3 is TGTGCCAGCAGCTCCTATCAGAGGGATACGCAGTATTTT. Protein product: CASSSYQRDTQYF.